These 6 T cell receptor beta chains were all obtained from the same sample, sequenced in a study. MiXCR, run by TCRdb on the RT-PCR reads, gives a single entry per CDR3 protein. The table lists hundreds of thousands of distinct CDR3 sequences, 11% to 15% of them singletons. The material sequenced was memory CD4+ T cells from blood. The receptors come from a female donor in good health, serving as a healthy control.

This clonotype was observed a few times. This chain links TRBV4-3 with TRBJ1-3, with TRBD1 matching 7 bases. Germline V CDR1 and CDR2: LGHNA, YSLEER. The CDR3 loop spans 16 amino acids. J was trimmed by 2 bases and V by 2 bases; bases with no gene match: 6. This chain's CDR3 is CASSQPSGGAGNTIYF. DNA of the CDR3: TGCGCCAGCAGCCAACCGTCAGGGGGAGCTGGAAACACCATATATTTT.

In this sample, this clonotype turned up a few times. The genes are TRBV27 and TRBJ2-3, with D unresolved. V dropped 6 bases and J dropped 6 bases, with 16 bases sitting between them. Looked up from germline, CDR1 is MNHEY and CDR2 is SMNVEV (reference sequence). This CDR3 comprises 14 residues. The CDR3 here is CASRPRPEADTQYF. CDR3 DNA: TGTGCCAGCAGGCCTCGACCTGAAGCTGATACGCAGTATTTT.

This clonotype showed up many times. This CDR3 is CATSDLGQYNQPQHF. CDR3 sequence (DNA): TGTGCCACCAGTGATTTAGGACAGTATAATCAGCCCCAGCATTTT. This chain connects TRBV24-1 to TRBJ1-5; weak D call: TRBD1 (6 bases). With 1 base removed from V and 4 bases from J, the gap between germline ends came to 10 bases. The CDR3 covers 15 residues. Germline V CDR1 and CDR2: KGHDR, SFDVKD.

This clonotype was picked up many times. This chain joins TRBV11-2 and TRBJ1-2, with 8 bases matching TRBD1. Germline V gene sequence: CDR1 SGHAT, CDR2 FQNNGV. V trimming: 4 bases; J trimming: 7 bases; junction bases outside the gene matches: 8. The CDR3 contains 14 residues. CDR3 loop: CASSSQGALGGYTF. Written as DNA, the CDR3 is TGTGCCAGCAGCTCCCAGGGGGCGCTCGGTGGCTACACCTTC.

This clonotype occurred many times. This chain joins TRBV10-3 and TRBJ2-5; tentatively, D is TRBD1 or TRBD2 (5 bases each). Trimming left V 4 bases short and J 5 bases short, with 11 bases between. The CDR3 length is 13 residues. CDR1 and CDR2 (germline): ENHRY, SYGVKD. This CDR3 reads CAISVTEGETQYF. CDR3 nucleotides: TGTGCCATCAGTGTCACCGAGGGGGAGACCCAGTACTTC.

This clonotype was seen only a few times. CDR3 nucleotide sequence: TGCAGTGCGAAGGGGACTAGCGGTAAATCCTACGAGCAGTACTTC. This sequence encodes CSAKGTSGKSYEQYF. V and J are TRBV20-1 and TRBJ2-7; TRBD2 aligns across 11 bases. V lost 6 bases and J lost 1; bases outside the gene matches: 8. This CDR3 contains 15 residues. Germline V gives CDR1 DFQATT, CDR2 SNEGSKA (reference sequence).